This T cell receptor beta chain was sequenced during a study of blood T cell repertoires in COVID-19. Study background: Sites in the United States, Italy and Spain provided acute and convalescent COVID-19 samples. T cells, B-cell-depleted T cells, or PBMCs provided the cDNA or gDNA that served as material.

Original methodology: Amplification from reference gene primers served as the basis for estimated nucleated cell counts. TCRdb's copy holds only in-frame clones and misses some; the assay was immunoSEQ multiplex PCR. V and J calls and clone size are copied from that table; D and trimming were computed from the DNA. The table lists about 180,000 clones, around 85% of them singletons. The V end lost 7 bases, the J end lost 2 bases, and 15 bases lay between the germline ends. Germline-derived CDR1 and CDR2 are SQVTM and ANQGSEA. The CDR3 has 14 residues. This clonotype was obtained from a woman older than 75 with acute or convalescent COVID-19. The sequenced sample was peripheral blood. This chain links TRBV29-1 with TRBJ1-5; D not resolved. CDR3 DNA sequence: TGCAGCGCCACCGGGAGGTTAGGCAATCAGCCCCAGCATTTT. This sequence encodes CSATGRLGNQPQHF.